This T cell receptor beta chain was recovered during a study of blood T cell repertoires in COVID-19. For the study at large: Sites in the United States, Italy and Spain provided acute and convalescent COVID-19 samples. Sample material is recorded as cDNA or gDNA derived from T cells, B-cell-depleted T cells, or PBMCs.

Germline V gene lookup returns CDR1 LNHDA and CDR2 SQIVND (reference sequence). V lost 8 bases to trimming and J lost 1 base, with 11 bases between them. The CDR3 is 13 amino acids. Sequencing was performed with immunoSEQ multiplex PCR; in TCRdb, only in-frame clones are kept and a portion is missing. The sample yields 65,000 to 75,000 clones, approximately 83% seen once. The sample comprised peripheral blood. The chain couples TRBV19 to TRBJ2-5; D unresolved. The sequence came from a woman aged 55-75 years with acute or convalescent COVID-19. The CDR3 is CASSVGPQETQYF. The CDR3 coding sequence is TGTGCCAGTTCTGTGGGCCCCCAAGAGACCCAGTACTTC.